Each of the 3 T cell receptor beta chains below was sequenced from the same sample in a study of vaccination effects on CD4 cells after COVID-19. Before sequencing took place, the ViraFEST assay used viral peptide pools to expand antigen-specific CD4+ T cells. Isolating CD4+ T cells followed ten to eleven days of culture. The person's infection with SARS-CoV-2, confirmed by PCR, took place between March and December 2020. These receptors have no known antigen. Measured with immunoSEQ multiplex PCR; TCRdb has only the in-frame clones, and not every one. The data contain about 22,000 clones, around 76% of them singletons. This specimen consisted of CD4+ T cells from PBMCs cultured with SARS-CoV-2 spike peptides, obtained before COVID-19 vaccination. The source is a human donor who had a prior SARS-CoV-2 infection.

The chain combines TRBV4-3 with TRBJ2-5; D is perhaps TRBD2 (5 bases). Germline V CDR1 and CDR2: LGHNA, YSLEER. The length of the CDR3 is 14 residues. Trimming took 3 bases from V and 6 from J, leaving 14 bases between them. The CDR3 sequence is CASSQDSREKTQYF. The CDR3 nucleotides are TGCGCCAGCAGCCAGGACTCTCGCGAAAAGACCCAGTACTTC.

V gene TRBV5-1 combines with J gene TRBJ2-5; 10 bases align to TRBD2. Trimming removed 0 bases from V and 4 bases from J; junction bases left unmatched: 3. CDR3 size: 15 residues. CDR1 and CDR2 from the germline V gene are SGHRS and YFSETQ. CDR3 region: CASSLGLAGGETQYF. The DNA of the CDR3 is TGCGCCAGCAGCTTGGGGTTAGCGGGAGGAGAGACCCAGTACTTC.

The chain recombines TRBV27 with TRBJ2-7, with 8 bases fitting TRBD2. J was trimmed by 3 bases and V by 6 bases; bases with no gene match: 13. This CDR3 contains 16 residues. Germline CDR1 reads MNHEY; CDR2 reads SMNVEV (reference sequence). The CDR3 loop reads CASRREASGRNYEQYF. The CDR3 nucleotides are TGTGCCAGCAGACGGGAGGCTAGCGGGCGAAACTACGAGCAGTACTTC.